A selection of T cell receptor beta chains follows, all from one sample in a study of Ad26.COV2.S vaccination and SARS-CoV-2 variants. The data were produced by immunoSEQ multiplex PCR, yet TCRdb's version contains in-frame clones alone and is incomplete. The profile shows about 98,000 clones, about 78% of them singletons. The source material was peripheral blood, sampled after recovery from COVID-19. The source is a human donor who had recovered from COVID-19. Both conserved end residues are trimmed from each CDR3. Expanded clones are given a class, and other clones once, few, many or no size at all.

abundance	v_gene	j_gene	CDR3aa
.	TRBV6-5	TRBJ1-2	ASSIGQGATYGYT
once	TRBV19	TRBJ2-2	ASRLQGVIDTGELF
.	TRBV6-2/TRBV6-3	TRBJ1-5	ASSLTGTNQPQH
.	TRBV11-2	TRBJ2-5	ASSPRVTSEETQY
.	TRBV6-5	TRBJ1-5	ASGGSDQPQH
many	TRBV7-2	TRBJ2-7	ASREEFSYEQY
few	TRBV5-6	TRBJ2-5	ASSHTGRVRETQY
once	TRBV9	TRBJ1-2	ASSVEADPNYGYT
.	TRBV7-9	TRBJ2-7	ASSPPGSAGLPEQY
.	TRBV4-3	TRBJ2-3	ASSSSGKDTQY
.	TRBV4-1	TRBJ1-2	ASSQHQGNSYGYT
.	TRBV5-1	TRBJ2-3	ASSSGTNARDTQY
.	TRBV19	TRBJ2-1	ATTSGLSYNEQF
.	TRBV5-1	TRBJ2-1	ASSSVLGLDNEQF
.	TRBV5-1	TRBJ2-7	ASNPRGGEGGHEQY
.	TRBV7-2	TRBJ1-2	ASSLAPQGDGYT
.	TRBV10-3	TRBJ2-7	AISDSPSDYEQY
.	TRBV10-3	TRBJ1-1	AISVREGTEAF